The 7 T cell receptor beta chains listed next were all sequenced from one sample in a study of T cell responses to AZD1222 COVID-19 vaccine. This table comes from immunoSEQ multiplex PCR, and its TCRdb copy is limited to in-frame clones, with some not included. The table shows tens of thousands of clones, with 85% occurring only once. Sequencing was performed on peripheral blood, taken 28 days after the second AZD1222 dose. Receptor source: an adult who received the AZD1222 COVID-19 vaccine.

J is TRBJ1-2 and V is TRBV5-1, with TRBD1 as a possible D gene (6 bases). This CDR3 has 15 residues. CDR1 and CDR2 from the germline V gene are SGHRS and YFSETQ. The V and J ends lost 0 bases and 4 bases respectively, with 13 bases between them. The CDR3 here is CASSLARTALYGYTF. CDR3 bases: TGCGCCAGCAGCTTGGCCCGGACAGCCCTCTATGGCTACACCTTC.

The rearrangement joins TRBV7-3 to TRBJ2-7; D is unclear. Germline values: CDR1 SGHTA, CDR2 FQGTGA. Trimming took 2 bases from V and 1 from J, leaving 9 bases between them. CDR3 size: 14 residues. The CDR3 protein is CASSLSAGSYEQYF. In DNA, the CDR3 is TGTGCCAGCAGCTTATCGGCAGGTTCCTACGAGCAGTACTTC.

The rearrangement uses TRBV19 and TRBJ2-2; D remains ambiguous. Trimming shortened V by 6 bases and J by 1 base, and 12 bases separated the two germline ends. Germline V lookup: CDR1 LNHDA, CDR2 SQIVND (reference sequence). This CDR3 has 15 residues. Here the CDR3 reads CASSLMGGNTGELFF. DNA of the CDR3: TGTGCCAGTAGCCTTATGGGCGGGAACACCGGGGAGCTGTTTTTT.

The chain couples TRBV7-8 to TRBJ2-7; 15 nucleotides match TRBD2. Trimming at V came to 5 bases and at J to 7 bases, leaving 15 bases not matched to a gene. The CDR3 is 18 residues long. Germline V CDR1 and CDR2: SGHVS, FQNEAQ. The CDR3 loop is CASSRGTSGRRLGGEQYF. Here the CDR3 DNA reads TGTGCCAGCAGCCGAGGGACTAGCGGGAGGCGTCTAGGGGGGGAGCAGTACTTC. Supplemented by reference TRBV7-8 and TRBJ2-7, the full variable domain reads GAGVSQSPRYKVAKRGQDVALRCDPISGHVSLFWYQQALGQGPEFLTYFQNEAQLDKSGLPSDRFFAERPEGSVSTLKIQRTQQEDSAVYLCASSRGTSGRRLGGEQYFGPGTRLTVT.

This chain connects TRBV19 to TRBJ2-7; 10 positions agree with TRBD1. The CDR3 totals 19 residues. V lost 2 bases and J lost 2; bases outside the gene matches: 15. Germline lookup yields CDR1 LNHDA and CDR2 SQIVND (reference sequence). DNA of the CDR3: TGTGCCAGTAGTATAAAGGGGAGAGTTGGAGGACAGGGGGCCTACGAGCAGTACTTC. This sequence encodes CASSIKGRVGGQGAYEQYF. The entire variable domain, with the rest obtained from reference TRBV19 and TRBJ2-7, is as follows: DGGITQSPKYLFRKEGQNVTLSCEQNLNHDAMYWYRQDPGQGLRLIYYSQIVNDFQKGDIAEGYSVSREKKESFPLTVTSAQKNPTAFYLCASSIKGRVGGQGAYEQYFGPGTRLTVT.

This chain connects TRBV4-3 to TRBJ1-5; 7 nucleotides match TRBD1. J was trimmed by 7 bases and V by 2 bases; bases with no gene match: 5. The CDR3 extends over 14 amino acids. Per the germline V gene, CDR1 is LGHNA and CDR2 is YSLEER. The DNA of the CDR3 is TGCGCCAGCAGCCAAACACAGGGGAGCCAGCCCCAGCATTTT. Protein product: CASSQTQGSQPQHF.

V gene TRBV7-8 combines with J gene TRBJ2-1; possibly TRBD2 for D (5 bases). Trimming pared 2 bases from V and 3 bases from J, leaving 11 bases between. The CDR3 contains 15 residues. Germline V gene lookup returns CDR1 SGHVS and CDR2 FQNEAQ. DNA for the CDR3: TGTGCCAGCAGCTTACGCGGGTCGCTCTACAATGAGCAGTTCTTC. Its translation: CASSLRGSLYNEQFF.